A selection of T cell receptor beta chains follows, all from one sample in a study of blood T cell repertoires in COVID-19. The protocol was immunoSEQ multiplex PCR, while the TCRdb copy is restricted to in-frame clones and leaves out a portion. The sample records around 200,000 clones, just under 90% being singletons. Sequencing input: peripheral blood. These receptors all come from a man in his fifties or sixties who had recovered from COVID-19. Both conserved end residues are part of each CDR3. The D gene is left open where the match is weak. Size values are once, few and many counts, or a class for expanded clones, and some rows have none.

CDR3 protein: CASSPIQGDNEQFF
CDR3 DNA: TGTGCCAGCTCACCGATACAGGGTGACAATGAGCAGTTCTTC
J gene: TRBJ2-1
clone size: .
D gene: .
V gene: TRBV18

CDR3 protein: CASSPRSIAAYNEQFF
CDR3 DNA: TGTGCCAGCTCACCACGGTCAATAGCGGCATACAATGAGCAGTTCTTC
J gene: TRBJ2-1
clone size: few
D gene: .
V gene: TRBV18

CDR3 protein: CASSLGSDRPYEQYF
CDR3 DNA: TGTGCCAGCAGCTTGGGATCGGACAGACCCTACGAGCAGTACTTC
J gene: TRBJ2-7
clone size: .
D gene: .
V gene: TRBV7-2

CDR3 protein: CASSQDLLAGGPTYNEQFF
CDR3 DNA: TGCGCCAGCAGCCAAGATCTCCTAGCGGGGGGGCCGACCTACAATGAGCAGTTCTTC
J gene: TRBJ2-1
clone size: .
D gene: TRBD2
V gene: TRBV4-3

CDR3 protein: CASSLRLGSEQYF
CDR3 DNA: TGTGCCAGCAGCCTCCGACTGGGTTCCGAGCAGTACTTC
J gene: TRBJ2-7
clone size: .
D gene: .
V gene: TRBV9

CDR3 protein: CASRGQGARTVTGELFF
CDR3 DNA: TGTGCCAGCAGGGGACAGGGGGCTAGAACGGTCACCGGGGAGCTGTTTTTT
J gene: TRBJ2-2
clone size: .
D gene: TRBD1
V gene: TRBV27

CDR3 protein: CASSFEASGRPNYEQYF
CDR3 DNA: TGCGCCAGCAGCTTTGAGGCTAGCGGGAGGCCCAACTACGAGCAGTACTTC
J gene: TRBJ2-7
clone size: .
D gene: TRBD2
V gene: TRBV5-1

CDR3 protein: CASSQTGGGEGTDTQYF
CDR3 DNA: TGTGCCAGCAGTCAAACCGGGGGGGGCGAGGGCACAGATACGCAGTATTTT
J gene: TRBJ2-3
clone size: .
D gene: TRBD2
V gene: TRBV28

CDR3 protein: CASSPAGRSTEAFF
CDR3 DNA: TGTGCCAGCAGCCCCGCGGGCAGGAGCACTGAAGCTTTCTTT
J gene: TRBJ1-1
clone size: .
D gene: .
V gene: TRBV5-4

CDR3 protein: CSASPPGQVYEKLFF
CDR3 DNA: TGCAGTGCTAGTCCTCCGGGACAGGTGTATGAAAAACTGTTTTTT
J gene: TRBJ1-4
clone size: .
D gene: TRBD1
V gene: TRBV20-1

CDR3 protein: CASSISGTRKETQYF
CDR3 DNA: TGTGCCAGTAGTATCTCCGGGACTAGGAAAGAGACCCAGTACTTC
J gene: TRBJ2-5
clone size: .
D gene: TRBD2
V gene: TRBV19

CDR3 protein: CATSGRAGSHNEQFF
CDR3 DNA: TGTGCCACCAGCGGGCGGGCGGGCAGTCACAATGAGCAGTTCTTC
J gene: TRBJ2-1
clone size: .
D gene: .
V gene: TRBV15

CDR3 protein: CASSPGQGFGYTF
CDR3 DNA: TGTGCCAGCAGTCCGGGACAGGGTTTTGGCTACACCTTC
J gene: TRBJ1-2
clone size: .
D gene: TRBD1
V gene: TRBV6-5

CDR3 protein: CASSLSRHLSTDTQYF
CDR3 DNA: TGTGCCAGCAGTTTATCCCGCCACCTAAGCACAGATACGCAGTATTTT
J gene: TRBJ2-3
clone size: .
D gene: .
V gene: TRBV27

CDR3 protein: CASRGGQGVYGYTF
CDR3 DNA: TGTGCCAGCAGGGGTGGACAGGGGGTTTATGGCTACACCTTC
J gene: TRBJ1-2
clone size: .
D gene: TRBD1
V gene: TRBV28

CDR3 protein: CASSYGAGVSRETQYF
CDR3 DNA: TGTGCCAGCAGTTACGGAGCGGGGGTATCGAGAGAGACCCAGTACTTC
J gene: TRBJ2-5
clone size: .
D gene: TRBD2
V gene: TRBV6-2/TRBV6-3

CDR3 protein: CASSSLRLNEQYF
CDR3 DNA: TGTGCCAGCAGTTCCCTCCGACTAAACGAGCAGTACTTC
J gene: TRBJ2-7
clone size: .
D gene: .
V gene: TRBV12-3/TRBV12-4

CDR3 protein: CASGSIYNSPLHF
CDR3 DNA: TGTGCCAGCGGTTCCATTTATAATTCACCCCTCCACTTT
J gene: TRBJ1-6
clone size: once
D gene: .
V gene: TRBV6-5

CDR3 protein: CASSDHRAGELFF
CDR3 DNA: TGTGCCAGCAGTGACCACAGGGCCGGGGAGCTGTTTTTT
J gene: TRBJ2-2
clone size: .
D gene: .
V gene: TRBV6-2/TRBV6-3

CDR3 protein: CASALQGAVNTIYF
CDR3 DNA: TGTGCCAGCGCCTTACAGGGTGCCGTAAACACCATATATTTT
J gene: TRBJ1-3
clone size: .
D gene: .
V gene: TRBV7-9

CDR3 protein: CATSAATSGSYEQYF
CDR3 DNA: TGTGCCACCAGTGCCGCGACTAGCGGCTCCTACGAGCAGTACTTC
J gene: TRBJ2-7
clone size: .
D gene: TRBD2
V gene: TRBV24-1

CDR3 protein: CAWRPSADTQYF
CDR3 DNA: TGTGCCTGGAGGCCTAGCGCAGATACGCAGTATTTT
J gene: TRBJ2-3
clone size: few
D gene: .
V gene: TRBV30

CDR3 protein: CASSPHPIDYAEAFF
CDR3 DNA: TGTGCCAGCAGCCCACACCCGATTGATTATGCTGAAGCTTTCTTT
J gene: TRBJ1-1
clone size: .
D gene: .
V gene: TRBV7-3

CDR3 protein: CATSGSTSYNEQFF
CDR3 DNA: TGTGCCACCTCAGGATCCACGTCTTACAATGAGCAGTTCTTC
J gene: TRBJ2-1
clone size: .
D gene: .
V gene: TRBV24-1

CDR3 protein: CASSLQGETQYF
CDR3 DNA: TGTGCCAGCAGCCTTCAGGGGGAGACCCAGTACTTC
J gene: TRBJ2-5
clone size: .
D gene: .
V gene: TRBV3-1/TRBV3-2

CDR3 protein: CAWMTDRVTEAFF
CDR3 DNA: TGTGCCTGGATGACGGACAGGGTCACTGAAGCTTTCTTT
J gene: TRBJ1-1
clone size: .
D gene: TRBD1
V gene: TRBV30